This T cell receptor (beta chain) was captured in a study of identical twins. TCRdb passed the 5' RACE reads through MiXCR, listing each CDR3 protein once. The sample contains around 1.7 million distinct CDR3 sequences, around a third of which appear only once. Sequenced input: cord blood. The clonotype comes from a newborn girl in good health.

The CDR3, as DNA: TGTGCCAGCAGCTTAAGCCTTACTAGCGGGGGGGAAGGCACAGATACGCAGTATTTT. Amino acid sequence: CASSLSLTSGGEGTDTQYF. The chain carries TRBV4-2 and TRBJ2-3; 13 nucleotides match TRBD2. The germline CDR1 and CDR2 sequences are LGHNA and YNFKEQ. The CDR3 covers 19 residues. Losses at the gene ends were 5 bases for V and 1 base for J; bases not matched to a gene: 12.